Following are 26 T cell receptor beta chains from one sample sequenced in a study of T cells in women clearing cervical HPV infection. This table comes from immunoSEQ multiplex PCR, and its TCRdb copy is limited to in-frame clones, with some not included. Here the sample table reports some 20,000 clones. The source material was blood buffy coat. These receptors were collected from a woman between 18 and 75 years old with a cervical HPV16 infection that either progressed to CIN3+ or cleared (not recorded which).

Concerning this clone: The CDR3 end falls 3 residues outside the read, so it is completed with the germline J gene. The chain joins TRBV20-1 to TRBJ1-1, with TRBD1 identical over 8 bases. The CDR3 consists of 14 residues. J lost 1 base, V lost 4 bases, and 5 bases had no gene match. In germline, CDR1 is DFQATT, CDR2 SNEGSKA (reference sequence). The DNA read from the CDR3 is TGCAGTGCTACTCAGGGGGCAGGGAACACTGAA. Protein sequence: CSATQGAGNTE. The whole CDR3 sequence is CSATQGAGNTEAFF.

In the case of this clone: The read finishes 3 residues shy of the CDR3 end, and the germline J gene is used to complete it. The genes are TRBV7-9 and TRBJ1-2, with TRBD1 matching 11 bases. V shed 5 bases and J 7 bases; nucleotides not matched to a gene: 9. Germline loops: CDR1 SEHNR, CDR2 FQNEAQ (reference sequence). This CDR3 has 15 amino acids. CDR3 sequence reads: CASSLTGQGVSGYTF. The part of the CDR3 DNA that was read is TGTGCCAGCAGCCTAACGGGACAGGGGGTCTCTGGC.

As concerns this clone: Coverage ceases 3 residues before the CDR3 finishes, and the germline J gene fills in the end. This chain joins TRBV19 and TRBJ1-2; D call uncertain. This CDR3 spans 13 amino acids. V was clipped by 5 bases and J by 4 bases, with 11 bases between them. In germline, CDR1 is LNHDA, CDR2 SQIVND (reference sequence). CDR3 residues: CASSPGSTYGYTF. The part of the CDR3 DNA that was read is TGTGCCAGTAGTCCCGGGTCCACCTATGGC.

To note about this clone: The DNA ends 3 residues before the CDR3 does, and the rest of the CDR3 is filled in from the germline J gene. This chain connects TRBV7-2 to TRBJ2-5, with D uncertain. V was trimmed by 5 bases and J by 2 bases, leaving 12 bases between them. This CDR3 is built from 14 residues. Germline V gene lookup returns CDR1 SGHTA and CDR2 FQGNSA. This CDR3 is CASSLGPAQETQYF. The CDR3 DNA, read in part, is TGTGCCAGCAGCCTGGGCCCAGCTCAAGAGACC. Using reference TRBV7-2 and TRBJ2-5 for the parts outside the CDR3, the full variable domain is GAGVSQSPSNKVTEKGKDVELRCDPISGHTALYWYRQSLGQGLEFLIYFQGNSAPDKSGLPSDRFSAERTGGSVSTLTIQRTQQEDSAVYLCASSLGPAQETQYFGPGTRLLVL.

For this clone: The CDR3 goes on 3 residues after the read ends, and that part is filled in from the germline J gene. The rearrangement links TRBV10-3 to TRBJ2-1; possible D gene TRBD1, 7 bases. The V end lost 2 bases, the J end lost 1 base, and 15 bases lay between the germline ends. The CDR3 length is 17 residues. The germline V gene encodes CDR1 ENHRY and CDR2 SYGVKD. The DNA read from the CDR3 is TGTGCCATCAGTGAGCGGCCTCAGGGGGGATCCTACAATGAG. This encodes CAISERPQGGSYNE. The CDR3 as a whole reads CAISERPQGGSYNEQFF.

The CDR3 bases that were read are TGTGCCAGCAGCTTAGTTGGGCAGGGGGCAGGGGGGGACAATGAG. Its protein product is CASSLVGQGAGGDNE. The full CDR3 protein is CASSLVGQGAGGDNEQFF. This rearrangement joins TRBV7-8 to TRBJ2-1; D perhaps matches TRBD1 (8 bases). The CDR3 end falls 3 residues outside the read, so it is completed with the germline J gene. CDR1 and CDR2 from the germline V gene are SGHVS and FQNEAQ. The CDR3 length is 18 residues. The V end lost 1 base, the J end lost 5 bases, and 21 bases lay between the germline ends.

A remark on this clone: The read comes to an end 3 residues before the CDR3 does, leaving the germline J gene to fill in the end. V gene TRBV20-1 combines with J gene TRBJ2-7, with D maybe TRBD1 (5 bases). The V and J ends lost 0 bases and 4 bases respectively, with 19 bases between them. Germline CDR1 is DFQATT and CDR2 is SNEGSKA (reference sequence). This CDR3 is built from 16 residues. This CDR3 reads CSARDSDIRGKYEQYF. Partial CDR3 DNA: TGCAGTGCTAGAGATTCCGACATAAGGGGCAAGTACGAG.

With regard to this clone: The sequenced fragment ends 3 residues before the CDR3 boundary, so the rest is inferred from the germline J gene. The rearrangement links TRBV28 to TRBJ2-5; 8 bases are shared with TRBD2. The V gene's germline CDR1 is MDHEN and CDR2 SYDVKM. V trimming: 8 bases; J trimming: 5 bases; junction bases outside the gene matches: 16. This CDR3 has 16 residues. CDR3: CASSERGRMMGETQYF. The CDR3 bases that were read are TGTGCCAGCTCCGAGCGGGGGAGGATGATGGGTGAGACC.

As concerns this clone: The CDR3 goes on 3 residues after the read ends, and that part is filled in from the germline J gene. The chain has TRBV7-9 and TRBJ1-2; D uncertain. The V gene's germline CDR1 is SEHNR and CDR2 FQNEAQ (reference sequence). The CDR3 sequence is 11 residues long. The CDR3 DNA, read in part, is TGTGCCAGCAGCTTCGGGGTTACC. It translates to CASSFGVT. The full CDR3 is CASSFGVTYTF.

A note on this clone: The CDR3 goes on 3 residues after the read ends, and that part is filled in from the germline J gene. This chain links TRBV2 with TRBJ2-1; D perhaps matches TRBD1 (5 bases). This CDR3 is built from 12 residues. CDR1 SNHLY and CDR2 FYNNEI come from the germline V gene. Trimming stripped 6 bases from V and 3 bases from J, with 6 bases between. Incomplete CDR3 DNA: TGTGCCAGCAGGACAGACTACAATGAG. Protein: CASRTDYNE. The whole CDR3 protein is CASRTDYNEQFF.

Concerning this clone itself: The read ends 3 residues shy of where the CDR3 ends; the end is completed using the germline J gene. The genes are TRBV19 and TRBJ2-2; 7 bases are shared with TRBD2. J gave up 4 bases and V 3 bases, and 5 bases lay outside the gene matches. CDR1 and CDR2 from the germline V gene are LNHDA and SQIVND (reference sequence). The CDR3 is 15 amino acids. The chain's CDR3 is CASSIGGKVTGELFF. CDR3 DNA, as far as it was read: TGTGCCAGTAGTATCGGGGGGAAGGTCACCGGGGAG. The full variable domain, in which reference TRBV19 and TRBJ2-2 provide the parts outside the CDR3, is DGGITQSPKYLFRKEGQNVTLSCEQNLNHDAMYWYRQDPGQGLRLIYYSQIVNDFQKGDIAEGYSVSREKKESFPLTVTSAQKNPTAFYLCASSIGGKVTGELFFGEGSRLTVL.

Regarding this clone: With the read ending 3 residues before the CDR3 end, the germline J gene is used to fill in that end. The rearrangement links TRBV5-1 to TRBJ2-1, with 8 bases that match TRBD1. The V gene end was trimmed by 4 bases and the J gene end by 7 bases; junction bases not matched to a gene: 10. This CDR3 comprises 15 residues. CDR1 SGHRS and CDR2 YFSETQ come from the germline V gene. Incomplete CDR3 DNA: TGCGCCAGCAGCCCCTGGACAGGGTCAGCAAATGAG. It encodes CASSPWTGSANE. In full, the CDR3 reads CASSPWTGSANEQFF.

Turning to this clone: The DNA ends 3 residues before the CDR3 does, and the rest of the CDR3 is filled in from the germline J gene. This rearrangement joins TRBV18 to TRBJ2-3, with 11 bases lining up with TRBD1. The junction had 9 bases not matched to a gene; V was cut back by 3 bases and J by 4 bases. CDR1 and CDR2 from the germline V gene are KGHSH and LQKENI. The CDR3 covers 17 residues. The covered CDR3 bases are TGTGCCAGCTCACCGATTCTGGGACAGGGGGAAGCAGATACG. Protein sequence: CASSPILGQGEADT. The entire CDR3 protein is CASSPILGQGEADTQYF.

In regard to this clone: The read stops 3 residues short of the end of the CDR3; the missing end is completed from the germline J gene. The V gene is TRBV27, the J gene TRBJ2-5; D not resolved. The germline V and J ends were trimmed by 7 bases and 5 bases, with 8 bases remaining between them. The CDR3 length is 11 residues. Germline lookup yields CDR1 MNHEY and CDR2 SMNVEV (reference sequence). CDR3 DNA (partial): TGTGCCAGCAAACTCGAGGAGACC. Protein sequence: CASKLEET. The full CDR3 reads CASKLEETQYF.

For this clone: Mismatch with germline at one junction end may stem from a read error. The read ends 3 residues before the CDR3 terminus; that terminus is restored from the germline J gene. The V call is TRBV4-2, the J call TRBJ2-7; D is possibly TRBD1 (5 bases). CDR1 LGHNA and CDR2 YNFKEQ come from the germline V gene. CDR3 size: 14 residues. CDR3 DNA, as far as it was read: TGCGCCAGCAGCCCAGGGCTAGGACCCTACGAG. Its translation is CASSPGLGPYE. The complete CDR3 protein is CASSPGLGPYEQYF.

Concerning this clone itself: With the read ending 3 residues before the CDR3 end, the germline J gene is used to fill in that end. J is TRBJ1-2 and V is TRBV2; D is uncertain. CDR1 is SNHLY and CDR2 is FYNNEI in the germline V gene. This CDR3 comprises 12 residues. CDR3 DNA, as far as it was read: TGTGCCAGCAAGGCTAGCCCCTACGAC. Its translation is CASKASPYD. The full CDR3 sequence reads CASKASPYDYTF.

Notes on this clone: From the germline J gene comes the end of the CDR3, since the read stops 3 residues before it. V is TRBV9 and J is TRBJ2-1; the match to TRBD2 covers 9 bases. CDR3 length equals 16 residues. In germline, CDR1 is SGDLS, CDR2 YYNGEE. J was trimmed by 6 bases and V by 4 bases; bases with no gene match: 11. CDR3 DNA, as far as it was read: TGTGCCAGCAGCTTAAATAGCGGGGGCCTCGTCAATGAG. Protein: CASSLNSGGLVNE. The full CDR3 reads CASSLNSGGLVNEQFF. Variable domain in full (rest from reference TRBV9 and TRBJ2-1): DSGVTQTPKHLITATGQRVTLRCSPRSGDLSVYWYQQSLDQGLQFLIQYYNGEERAKGNILERFSAQQFPDLHSELNLSSLELGDSALYFCASSLNSGGLVNEQFFGPGTRLTVL.

Of note for this clone: The CDR3 end falls 3 residues outside the read, so it is completed with the germline J gene. V and J are TRBV28 and TRBJ2-3; a weak D match, TRBD1 (5 bases). The CDR3 runs 15 residues. Germline values: CDR1 MDHEN, CDR2 SYDVKM. V lost 5 bases, J lost 2 bases, and 14 bases lay in between. Here the CDR3 reads CASSGDSAHTDTQYF. Partial CDR3 DNA: TGTGCCAGCAGTGGAGACAGTGCCCACACAGATACG.

The CDR3 DNA, read in part, is TGTGCCTGGAGTCTAGGTTACGATCAGCCC. Protein product: CAWSLGYDQP. The whole CDR3 reads CAWSLGYDQPQHF. V and J are TRBV30 and TRBJ1-5, with unresolved D. The read stops 3 residues short of the end of the CDR3; the missing end is completed from the germline J gene. Germline V gene lookup returns CDR1 GTSNPN and CDR2 SVGIG (reference sequence). V lost 2 bases to trimming and J lost 5 bases, with 10 bases between them. CDR3 size: 13 residues.

To note about this clone: Germline and junction disagree at one end, which may indicate a read error. The read ends 3 residues shy of where the CDR3 ends; the end is completed using the germline J gene. The chain recombines TRBV4-2 with TRBJ2-4, with D perhaps TRBD2 (5 bases). Germline CDR1 and CDR2: LGHNA and YNFKEQ. The CDR3 is made up of 17 amino acids. The CDR3 DNA, read in part, is TGCGCCAGCAGCCAAGAGGGAGCGGTCCACACCAAAAACATT. It codes for CASSQEGAVHTKNI. The entire CDR3 reads CASSQEGAVHTKNIQYF.

Points on this clone: Read data end 3 residues before the CDR3 end; the end is taken from the germline J gene. The V and J genes are TRBV5-1 and TRBJ1-2; D gene uncertain. V was cut by 4 bases and J by 3 bases, with 7 bases left in between. The CDR3 contains 12 residues. Germline-derived CDR1 and CDR2 are SGHRS and YFSETQ. CDR3 DNA (partial): TGCGCCAGCAGCCTCAAGGACTATGGC. Amino acids: CASSLKDYG. Given in full, the CDR3 is CASSLKDYGYTF.

To note about this clone: With the read ending 3 residues before the CDR3 end, the germline J gene is used to fill in that end. The chain is built from TRBV14 and TRBJ2-5; 7 bases fit TRBD2. This CDR3 has 18 residues. V dropped 0 bases and J dropped 1; count of bases not matched to a gene: 11. CDR1 SGHDN and CDR2 FVKESK come from the germline V gene. This chain's CDR3 is CASSQDRLAVGFQETQYF. The sequenced part of the CDR3 DNA is TGTGCCAGCAGCCAAGACCGTCTAGCGGTAGGGTTCCAAGAGACC.

Note on this clone: Sequencing ends 3 residues short of the CDR3 end; the germline J gene provides the rest. This rearrangement joins TRBV30 to TRBJ2-2, with 12 bases fitting TRBD1. V lost 4 bases, J lost 4 bases, and 7 bases stayed unmatched. The CDR3 covers 16 residues. CDR1 is GTSNPN, CDR2 SVGIG, per germline (reference sequence). CDR3 sequence reads: CAWTGTGGASTGELFF. CDR3 DNA (partial): TGTGCCTGGACCGGGACAGGGGGCGCAAGCACCGGGGAG. The full variable domain, its missing parts supplied by reference TRBV30 and TRBJ2-2, is SQTIHQWPATLVQPVGSPLSLECTVEGTSNPNLYWYRQAAGRGLQLLFYSVGIGQISSEVPQNLSASRPQDRQFILSSKKLLLSDSGFYLCAWTGTGGASTGELFFGEGSRLTVL.

On this clone: One end of the junction does not line up with germline, which may come from a read error. The read stops 3 residues short of the end of the CDR3; the missing end is completed from the germline J gene. V gene TRBV12-3 or TRBV12-4 combines with J gene TRBJ1-2; 8 positions agree with TRBD1. This CDR3 region has 14 residues. The CDR3 is CTSSYSGTGGGYTF. The sequenced part of the CDR3 DNA is TGTACCAGCAGTTACAGCGGGACAGGCGGCGGC.

About this clone: The CDR3 end falls 3 residues outside the read, so it is completed with the germline J gene. The chain is built from TRBV9 and TRBJ2-1, with 7 positions matching TRBD2. The V gene's germline CDR1 is SGDLS and CDR2 YYNGEE. Trimming cost V 0 bases and J 1 base; bases outside gene matches: 13. The length of the CDR3 is 19 residues. The CDR3 bases that were read are TGTGCCAGCAGCGTAGGGAGTAGCGGGTCCGTCCTATCCTACAATGAG. It codes for CASSVGSSGSVLSYNE. The entire CDR3 reads CASSVGSSGSVLSYNEQFF.

The sequenced part of the CDR3 DNA is TGTGCCAGCAGTTTTAGTCGTAGCGGCCAAGAGACC. Protein sequence: CASSFSRSGQET. The whole CDR3 sequence reads CASSFSRSGQETQYF. The V call is TRBV12-3 or TRBV12-4, the J call TRBJ2-5, with a tentative D call TRBD2 (6 bases). The CDR3 extends 3 residues past the end of the read, so its final part is completed from the germline J gene. V was clipped by 3 bases and J by 1 base, with 12 bases between them. The CDR3 loop spans 15 amino acids.